These 30 T cell receptor beta chains were all obtained from the same sample, sequenced in a study of T cell clones after liver transplantation (dated by TCRdb to between 2018 and 2021). Library preparation used the immunoSEQ multiplex PCR assay. Imported from immuneACCESS, the table was reduced by TCRdb to in-frame sequences with V and J called. These copies leave out some clones; in studies compared against another copy, an unresolved V gene accounts for under half, and the cause of the remainder is not known. Here the sample has more than 65,000 clones; 90% occur a single time. The ten largest clones represent 2% to 3% of the sample. The sample's time point label, decoded: pre-transplant. The sequencing here drew on CD4+ T cells from blood, taken before liver transplant. Receptor source: a human donor who received a liver transplant.

This chain connects TRBV13 to TRBJ1-1; D call uncertain. Per the germline V gene, CDR1 is PRHDT and CDR2 is FYEKMQ (reference sequence). CDR3 length equals 14 residues. With 1 base removed from V and 8 bases from J, the gap between germline ends came to 14 bases. The CDR3 protein is CASSLAGREGEAFF. The CDR3 DNA reads as TGTGCCAGCAGCTTAGCGGGGAGGGAGGGCGAAGCTTTCTTT.

The chain joins TRBV2 to TRBJ2-1; TRBD2 matches 8 bases. The V segment lost 8 bases and the J segment 9 bases; nucleotides outside the gene matches: 9. Germline V gene sequence: CDR1 SNHLY, CDR2 FYNNEI. The CDR3 contains 13 residues. In DNA form, the CDR3 reads TGTGCCAGCCGAGCGGGAGTACCCGTTGAGCAGTTCTTC. Translated, it gives CASRAGVPVEQFF. The full variable domain, in which reference TRBV2 and TRBJ2-1 provide the parts outside the CDR3, is EPEVTQTPSHQVTQMGQEVILRCVPISNHLYFYWYRQILGQKVEFLVSFYNNEISEKSEIFDDQFSVERPDGSNFTLKIRSTKLEDSAMYFCASRAGVPVEQFFGPGTRLTVL.

This chain links TRBV5-1 with TRBJ2-3, with 7 bases identical to TRBD2. Trimming took 0 bases from V and 1 from J; bases not matched to a gene: 2. The germline V gene encodes CDR1 SGHRS and CDR2 YFSETQ. The CDR3 is made up of 15 amino acids. CDR3 loop: CASSLAAGGTDTQYF. The CDR3, as DNA: TGCGCCAGCAGCTTGGCCGCGGGGGGCACAGATACGCAGTATTTT.

The V gene is TRBV7-9, the J gene TRBJ2-5, with D unclear. From germline, CDR1 is SEHNR and CDR2 FQNEAQ (reference sequence). Trimming took 3 bases from V and 2 from J, leaving 10 bases between them. The CDR3 is 14 residues long. CDR3 in DNA: TGTGCCAGCAGCTTTAATACGGTGCAAGAGACCCAGTACTTC. Translation: CASSFNTVQETQYF.

The V call is TRBV2, the J call TRBJ2-7; TRBD2 matches at 7 bases. CDR1 and CDR2 from the germline V gene are SNHLY and FYNNEI. The CDR3 length is 16 residues. J lost 2 bases, V lost 5 bases, and 12 bases had no gene match. CDR3 in amino acids: CASSLSLGGGAYEQYF. The CDR3 nucleotides read TGTGCCAGCAGTCTCAGCTTGGGCGGGGGAGCCTACGAGCAGTACTTC.

On this clone itself: Other DNA sequences in this specimen translate into the identical CDR3. The gene calls are TRBV6-1 and TRBJ1-2; weak D call: TRBD1 (5 bases). Germline V gene sequence: CDR1 MNHNS, CDR2 SASEGT. Trimming left V 3 bases short and J 2 bases short, with 10 bases between. The CDR3 extends over 14 amino acids. CDR3 in amino acids: CASSDVTGNYGYTF. CDR3 nucleotides: TGTGCCAGCAGTGATGTCACAGGCAACTATGGCTACACCTTC.

The chain uses TRBV5-4 and TRBJ2-1; 7 positions match TRBD2. V shed 6 bases, J shed 5 bases, and the junction held 14 bases outside the gene matches. There are 16 residues in the CDR3. CDR1 and CDR2 (germline): SGHNT, YYREEE (reference sequence). CDR3 sequence (DNA): TGTGCCAGCACCCCCGGGGGGACCAGAATGAACAATGAGCAGTTCTTC. Translating it yields CASTPGGTRMNNEQFF.

For the CDR3, the DNA is TGTGCCAGCAGGGGTTCCGGGGAGCTGTTTTTT. This translates into CASRGSGELFF. The V call is TRBV11-2, the J call TRBJ2-2; D is ambiguous. V gave up 6 bases and J gave up 6 bases, with 5 bases separating them. Looked up from germline, CDR1 is SGHAT and CDR2 is FQNNGV. There are 11 residues in the CDR3.

The V and J genes are TRBV29-1 and TRBJ1-2, with 7 nucleotides matching TRBD1. V shed 8 bases and J 8 bases; nucleotides not matched to a gene: 8. The CDR3 is 11 amino acids. Germline values: CDR1 SQVTM, CDR2 ANQGSEA. CDR3 sequence (DNA): TGCAGCATCGTGACAGGGACCGGCTACACCTTC. Amino acid sequence: CSIVTGTGYTF.

The chain is built from TRBV10-1 and TRBJ2-1; 10 bases align to TRBD2. The CDR3 sequence is 13 residues long. The germline V gene encodes CDR1 WNHNN and CDR2 SYGVQD (reference sequence). The trim removed 8 bases at V and 9 bases at J, leaving 7 bases unmatched. The CDR3 loop is CASPPSGSSEQFF. The CDR3 DNA follows: TGCGCCAGCCCACCTAGCGGGAGCAGTGAGCAGTTCTTC.

This chain connects TRBV11-3 to TRBJ1-4; D uncertain. The germline V gene has CDR1 SGHNT and CDR2 YENEEA. V lost 1 base and J 10 bases, leaving 10 bases between the germline ends. CDR3 length: 13 residues. CDR3 sequence (DNA): TGTGCCAGCAGCTTAGGACCCACGGGAAAACTGTTTTTT. Translated, it gives CASSLGPTGKLFF.

The chain employs TRBV12-5 and TRBJ2-6; 8 bases are shared with TRBD1. Germline V gene data show CDR1 as LGHNT and CDR2 as FRNRAP. Germline trimming cut 6 bases from V and 0 bases from J; bases unmatched to any gene: 7. The CDR3 sequence is 17 residues long. CDR3 DNA: TGTGCTAGTGGGCCGGACAGGGTCGGCTCTGGGGCCAACGTCCTGACTTTC. Residues: CASGPDRVGSGANVLTF.

The genes are TRBV7-3 and TRBJ2-1; D remains unclear. Trimming pared 0 bases from V and 6 bases from J, leaving 6 bases between. Germline V gene sequence: CDR1 SGHTA, CDR2 FQGTGA. CDR3 length: 13 residues. CDR3 sequence reads: CASSLTGRNEQFF. CDR3 sequence (DNA): TGTGCCAGCAGCTTAACAGGTCGCAATGAGCAGTTCTTC.

The chain carries TRBV2 and TRBJ2-3, with TRBD2 as a possible D gene (6 bases). CDR3 length: 13 amino acids. The V gene lost 6 bases and the J gene lost 5 bases, with 12 bases spanning the gap. Germline V CDR1 and CDR2: SNHLY, FYNNEI. The CDR3 loop reads CASSTRREDTQYF. The CDR3, as DNA: TGTGCCAGCAGCACGAGGAGGGAAGATACGCAGTATTTT.

This clone was counted a single time. J is TRBJ1-2 and V is TRBV9; D is ambiguous. V shed 4 bases and J shed 0 bases, with 13 bases lying between them. The CDR3 has 15 amino acids. CDR1 SGDLS and CDR2 YYNGEE come from the germline V gene. CDR3 nucleotides: TGTGCCAGCAGCCTACACCCACGGGCTAACTATGGCTACACCTTC. Protein: CASSLHPRANYGYTF. The variable domain in full, with the rest retrieved from reference TRBV9 and TRBJ1-2, is DSGVTQTPKHLITATGQRVTLRCSPRSGDLSVYWYQQSLDQGLQFLIQYYNGEERAKGNILERFSAQQFPDLHSELNLSSLELGDSALYFCASSLHPRANYGYTFGSGTRLTVV.

V usage is TRBV6-5 and J usage is TRBJ2-5, with D perhaps TRBD2 (6 bases). From germline, CDR1 is MNHEY and CDR2 SVGAGI. Trimming cost V 4 bases and J 1 base, with 13 bases left between them. The CDR3 totals 15 residues. DNA for the CDR3: TGTGCCAGCAGTTTATCCGGGACTCCCCAAGAGACCCAGTACTTC. Amino acids: CASSLSGTPQETQYF.

This chain uses TRBV19 with TRBJ1-1; possibly TRBD1 for D (6 bases). Trimming left V 11 bases short and J 0 bases short, with 22 bases between. Germline CDR1 reads LNHDA; CDR2 reads SQIVND (reference sequence). CDR3 size: 16 residues. This chain's CDR3 is CAAQGRGGPMNTEAFF. In DNA, the CDR3 is TGTGCCGCCCAGGGGCGGGGGGGCCCCATGAACACTGAAGCTTTCTTT.

This rearrangement joins TRBV11-3 to TRBJ2-1; D uncertain. The CDR3 length is 14 residues. Germline V gene lookup returns CDR1 SGHNT and CDR2 YENEEA. Trimming cost V 2 bases and J 6 bases, with 11 bases left between them. The CDR3 reads CASSLNYAANEQFF. Written as DNA, the CDR3 is TGTGCCAGCAGCTTAAATTACGCGGCCAATGAGCAGTTCTTC.

The chain links TRBV15 to TRBJ1-5, with D perhaps matching TRBD1 (5 bases). Germline V gene sequence: CDR1 LNHNV, CDR2 YYDKDF (reference sequence). This CDR3 has 14 residues. V dropped 6 bases and J dropped 1 base, with 10 bases sitting between them. CDR3 sequence: CATRPGGSNQPQHF. Written as DNA, the CDR3 is TGTGCCACCAGACCGGGGGGGAGCAATCAGCCCCAGCATTTT.

The chain recombines TRBV5-1 with TRBJ1-4; D may be TRBD1 (6 bases). In germline, CDR1 is SGHRS, CDR2 YFSETQ. This CDR3 comprises 16 residues. V shed 7 bases and J shed 0 bases, with 16 bases lying between them. CDR3 DNA sequence: TGCGCCAGCCATACAGGGACTTTAGCAACTAATGAAAAACTGTTTTTT. Protein sequence: CASHTGTLATNEKLFF.

The J gene is TRBJ1-1, the V gene TRBV7-2; 9 nucleotides line up with TRBD1. This CDR3 has 13 residues. J gave up 9 bases and V 5 bases, and 7 bases lay outside the gene matches. Germline-derived CDR1 and CDR2 are SGHTA and FQGNSA. This chain's CDR3 is CASSRDRAAQAFF. The CDR3 nucleotides read TGTGCCAGCAGCCGGGACAGGGCTGCTCAAGCTTTCTTT.

J is TRBJ2-1 and V is TRBV5-1; 10 nucleotides align to TRBD2. J gave up 2 bases and V 4 bases, and 3 bases lay outside the gene matches. Germline values: CDR1 SGHRS, CDR2 YFSETQ. CDR3 length: 15 residues. CDR3 sequence: CASSPTSGTYNEQFF. The CDR3 DNA follows: TGCGCCAGCAGCCCTACTAGCGGGACCTACAATGAGCAGTTCTTC. Full variable domain (remainder filled in from reference TRBV5-1 and TRBJ2-1): KAGVTQTPRYLIKTRGQQVTLSCSPISGHRSVSWYQQTPGQGLQFLFEYFSETQRNKGNFPGRFSGRQFSNSRSEMNVSTLELGDSALYLCASSPTSGTYNEQFFGPGTRLTVL.

In DNA, the CDR3 is TGTGCCAGCAGCTCGGGAGCCGCCTCCTACAATGAGCAGTTCTTC. Translating it yields CASSSGAASYNEQFF. The chain recombines TRBV11-3 with TRBJ2-1; D possibly corresponds to TRBD2 (6 bases). Germline assignment: CDR1 SGHNT and CDR2 YENEEA. The CDR3 runs to 15 residues. Trimming took off 4 bases at V and 0 bases at J, with 10 bases between the two ends.

The chain is built from TRBV5-5 and TRBJ2-2, with unresolved D. CDR1 and CDR2 (germline): SGHKS, YYEKEE (reference sequence). The CDR3 consists of 16 residues. The ends were cut back, 3 bases at V and 4 bases at J, with 16 bases in the middle. CDR3 region: CASSSGPFHPTGELFF. The DNA for the CDR3 is TGTGCCAGCAGCTCAGGACCCTTCCACCCCACCGGGGAGCTGTTTTTT. Complete variable domain (other parts from reference TRBV5-5 and TRBJ2-2): DAGVTQSPTHLIKTRGQQVTLRCSPISGHKSVSWYQQVLGQGPQFIFQYYEKEERGRGNFPDRFSARQFPNYSSELNVNALLLGDSALYLCASSSGPFHPTGELFFGEGSRLTVL.

V gene TRBV5-1 combines with J gene TRBJ2-3; D ambiguous. Per germline, CDR1 SGHRS and CDR2 YFSETQ. CDR3 length equals 14 residues. V was trimmed by 5 bases and J by 0 bases, leaving 10 bases between them. Here the CDR3 DNA reads TGCGCCAGCAGACCTCTGGGGAGCACAGATACGCAGTATTTT. It specifies CASRPLGSTDTQYF.

In its sample, this clone was seen once. The chain recombines TRBV28 with TRBJ2-7; 8 bases are shared with TRBD1. This CDR3 spans 16 amino acids. V dropped 7 bases and J dropped 1; count of bases not matched to a gene: 12. Germline V gene data show CDR1 as MDHEN and CDR2 as SYDVKM. The CDR3 nucleotides read TGTGCCAGCAACACCCCCGGACAGGGAGAATCCTACGAGCAGTACTTC. Amino acids: CASNTPGQGESYEQYF.

V and J are TRBV2 and TRBJ1-3; maybe TRBD1 (6 bases). Germline V gene lookup returns CDR1 SNHLY and CDR2 FYNNEI. The CDR3 totals 18 residues. The V and J ends lost 3 bases and 0 bases respectively, with 18 bases between them. The CDR3, as DNA: TGTGCCAGCAGTGACCTCGCCCCAGGGGTAATCTCTGGAAACACCATATATTTT. It yields the protein CASSDLAPGVISGNTIYF.

This clone has only one observation. The chain has TRBV21-1 and TRBJ2-7; the D call in the table, TRBD1, was not verified against the DNA. TRBV21-1 is a listed pseudogene. The CDR3 length is 15 residues. The CDR3 loop reads CASSSRDRGFYEQYF. The DNA of the CDR3 is TGTGCCAGCAGCAGCCGGGACAGGGGATTCTACGAGCAGTACTTC.

The V call is TRBV9, the J call TRBJ2-5; 11 bases map to TRBD2. Germline loops: CDR1 SGDLS, CDR2 YYNGEE. V dropped 3 bases and J dropped 4; count of bases not matched to a gene: 8. The CDR3 spans 16 residues. This CDR3 is CASSALTSGTGETQYF. CDR3 bases: TGTGCCAGCAGCGCATTGACTAGCGGGACTGGAGAGACCCAGTACTTC.

The J gene is TRBJ2-5, the V gene TRBV28, with 12 bases that match TRBD2. CDR1 MDHEN and CDR2 SYDVKM come from the germline V gene. V shed 5 bases, J shed 3 bases, and the junction held 7 bases outside the gene matches. The CDR3 runs to 16 residues. CDR3 coding DNA: TGTGCCAGCAGTCCCCGCGGACTAGCGGGAAAAGAGACCCAGTACTTC. Residues: CASSPRGLAGKETQYF.